These 6 T cell receptor beta chains originate from one sample sequenced in a study of cytomegalovirus exposure and HLA in healthy donors. Amplification used 60 Vbeta primers and 13 Jbeta primers. TCRdb's table, derived via immunoSEQ multiplex PCR, lists solely in-frame clones and lacks some. The sample table includes approximately 110,000 clones. The source material was PBMCs. These receptors were obtained from a man under 40 in good health and CMV-seronegative.

V gene TRBV7-9 combines with J gene TRBJ1-1; 8 bases agree with TRBD1. This CDR3 has 15 residues. Germline values: CDR1 SEHNR, CDR2 FQNEAQ (reference sequence). Trimming at V came to 5 bases and at J to 1 base, leaving 6 bases not matched to a gene. Here the CDR3 reads CASSPLTGENTEAFF. The CDR3, as DNA: TGTGCCAGCAGCCCCTTGACAGGGGAGAACACTGAAGCTTTCTTT. Combining the CDR3 with reference TRBV7-9 and TRBJ1-1 gives the whole variable domain DTGVSQNPRHKITKRGQNVTFRCDPISEHNRLYWYRQTLGQGPEFLTYFQNEAQLEKSRLLSDRFSAERPKGSFSTLEIQRTEQGDSAMYLCASSPLTGENTEAFFGQGTRLTVV.

This chain connects TRBV28 to TRBJ2-7, with D perhaps TRBD2 (5 bases). CDR1 and CDR2 from the germline V gene are MDHEN and SYDVKM. The length of the CDR3 is 11 residues. Trimming cost V 6 bases and J 3 bases, with 6 bases left between them. The CDR3 coding sequence is TGTGCCAGCAGCGGGGACTACGAGCAGTACTTC. Protein: CASSGDYEQYF.

The chain has TRBV7-9 and TRBJ2-3; 12 bases agree with TRBD2. Germline loops: CDR1 SEHNR, CDR2 FQNEAQ (reference sequence). This CDR3 spans 17 amino acids. Losses at the gene ends were 6 bases for V and 2 bases for J; bases not matched to a gene: 9. In nucleotides, the CDR3 is TGTGCCAGCAGTCCAGGGACTAGCGGGTCTTTCACAGATACGCAGTATTTT. Translating it yields CASSPGTSGSFTDTQYF.

V and J are TRBV7-9 and TRBJ1-3; D uncertain. V was pared by 5 bases and J by 0 bases, with 11 bases between. Looked up from germline, CDR1 is SEHNR and CDR2 is FQNEAQ (reference sequence). The CDR3 contains 15 residues. CDR3 sequence: CASSPLAVSGNTIYF. CDR3 bases: TGTGCCAGCAGCCCTCTGGCGGTCTCTGGAAACACCATATATTTT.

The chain couples TRBV9 to TRBJ2-2; D is undetermined. CDR3 length: 14 residues. Germline V lookup: CDR1 SGDLS, CDR2 YYNGEE. V shed 1 base and J shed 3 bases, with 7 bases lying between them. The CDR3 bases are TGTGCCAGCAGCGTAAATCAGTACACCGGGGAGCTGTTTTTT. Protein product: CASSVNQYTGELFF.

The chain recombines TRBV28 with TRBJ2-7, with D unresolved. From germline, CDR1 is MDHEN and CDR2 SYDVKM. CDR3 size: 12 residues. V lost 7 bases and J 0 bases, leaving 7 bases between the germline ends. CDR3 in amino acids: CASTTASYEQYF. The CDR3 nucleotides are TGTGCCAGCACCACAGCCTCCTACGAGCAGTACTTC.